The 9 T cell receptor beta chains presented below share a single source sample, sequenced in a study of CD8 T cells in ankylosing spondylitis. The antigens of these receptors remain unknown. TCRdb analysed the 5' RACE reads with MiXCR anew, one entry per CDR3 protein. Among 350,000 to 550,000 distinct CDR3 sequences, approximately 26% were seen once, and the ten largest hold under 0.9%. Findings and limits, study-wide: Characteristic, it appeared, of ankylosing spondylitis blood was a TCR beta motif of about eight highly homologous variants.

Sequencing used blood, either unsorted or a sorted T cell fraction (not recorded which). The receptors derive from a male donor with ankylosing spondylitis.

The rearrangement joins TRBV24-1 to TRBJ2-3, with 14 bases lining up with TRBD2. Germline CDR1 is KGHDR and CDR2 is SFDVKD. V lost 2 bases, J lost 5 bases, and 2 bases stayed unmatched. This CDR3 region has 16 residues. In DNA form, the CDR3 reads TGTGCCACCAGTGATTCGACTAGCGGGAGGGGAGATACGCAGTATTTT. This sequence encodes CATSDSTSGRGDTQYF.

Note on this clonotype: A read error may produce the germline difference seen at one junction end. V is TRBV7-8 and J is TRBJ2-1, with 7 bases fitting TRBD1. This CDR3 has 15 amino acids. Germline V lookup: CDR1 SGHVS, CDR2 FQNEAQ. CDR3 region: CASSLAEYDRALRVF. CDR3 coding DNA: TGTGCCAGCAGCTTAGCGGAATACGACAGGGCCCTTCGGGTCTTC. The whole variable domain, filled in from reference TRBV7-8 and TRBJ2-1, reads GAGVSQSPRYKVAKRGQDVALRCDPISGHVSLFWYQQALGQGPEFLTYFQNEAQLDKSGLPSDRFFAERPEGSVSTLKIQRTQQEDSAVYLCASSLAEYDRALRVFGPGTRLTVL.

V usage is TRBV29-1 and J usage is TRBJ1-4; D possibly corresponds to TRBD1 (5 bases). CDR3 length: 13 residues. Germline V gene data show CDR1 as SQVTM and CDR2 as ANQGSEA. The V end was cut by 4 bases, the J end by 6 bases, with 12 bases between. Here the CDR3 DNA reads TGCAGCGTTGTAGGTGGGGCGGATGAAAAACTGTTTTTT. Amino acid sequence: CSVVGGADEKLFF.

This clonotype turned up a few times. The V call is TRBV20-1, the J call TRBJ1-5, with D unclear. Trimming took off 6 bases at V and 8 bases at J, with 14 bases between the two ends. The CDR3 runs to 12 residues. The germline CDR1 and CDR2 sequences are DFQATT and SNEGSKA (reference sequence). CDR3 sequence reads: CSAPTLGEPQHF. Here the CDR3 DNA reads TGCAGTGCCCCGACTTTGGGAGAGCCCCAGCATTTT.

This chain links TRBV5-1 with TRBJ2-7; D call uncertain. The V end was cut by 0 bases, the J end by 2 bases, with 9 bases between. CDR1 and CDR2 from the germline V gene are SGHRS and YFSETQ. The CDR3 sequence is 14 residues long. The CDR3 sequence is CASSLVADTYEQYF. The CDR3 DNA reads as TGCGCCAGCAGCTTGGTGGCTGATACCTACGAGCAGTACTTC.

CDR3 nucleotides: TGCGCCAGCAGCTCGAGCGGGCTAGCGGCCTACGAGCAGTACTTC. It specifies CASSSSGLAAYEQYF. J is TRBJ2-7 and V is TRBV5-1; 7 nucleotides align to TRBD2. The J segment lost 2 bases and the V segment lost 3 bases, leaving 8 bases of the junction unmatched. CDR1 is SGHRS, CDR2 YFSETQ, per germline. This CDR3 is built from 15 residues. Looking up the rest from reference TRBV5-1 and TRBJ2-7 gives the full variable domain: KAGVTQTPRYLIKTRGQQVTLSCSPISGHRSVSWYQQTPGQGLQFLFEYFSETQRNKGNFPGRFSGRQFSNSRSEMNVSTLELGDSALYLCASSSSGLAAYEQYFGPGTRLTVT.

V usage is TRBV4-1 and J usage is TRBJ2-3, with TRBD2 identical over 11 bases. CDR1 MGHRA and CDR2 YSYEKL come from the germline V gene. This CDR3 spans 19 amino acids. Trimming at V came to 1 base and at J to 4 bases, leaving 13 bases not matched to a gene. DNA for the CDR3: TGCGCCAGCAGCCAAGTAGCCTTCACTAGCGGGAGTCGCCCAGATACGCAGTATTTT. This gives the protein CASSQVAFTSGSRPDTQYF.

This chain joins TRBV5-1 and TRBJ2-1; unclear D gene. Germline values: CDR1 SGHRS, CDR2 YFSETQ. Deletions cut 5 bases from V and 4 bases from J, with 10 bases between. CDR3 length: 13 amino acids. The CDR3: CASSYDNYNEQFF. DNA for the CDR3: TGCGCCAGCAGTTATGACAATTACAATGAGCAGTTCTTC.

This clonotype was seen just once. CDR3 bases: TGTGCCAGCAGCCAAGGACAGCGAGGCTATAATTCACCCCTCCACTTT. As protein: CASSQGQRGYNSPLHF. This chain uses TRBV7-2 with TRBJ1-6, with D perhaps matching TRBD1 (6 bases). This CDR3 contains 16 residues. Germline V gives CDR1 SGHTA, CDR2 FQGNSA. With 5 bases removed from V and 3 bases from J, the gap between germline ends came to 14 bases. Complete variable domain (other parts from reference TRBV7-2 and TRBJ1-6): GAGVSQSPSNKVTEKGKDVELRCDPISGHTALYWYRQSLGQGLEFLIYFQGNSAPDKSGLPSDRFSAERTGGSVSTLTIQRTQQEDSAVYLCASSQGQRGYNSPLHFGNGTRLTVT.